These T cell receptor beta chains were read from a single sample in a study of T-cell reconstitution after alpha-beta-depleted transplantation in children. TCRdb reanalysed the PCR reads using MiXCR and keeps one entry per CDR3 protein. This table holds hundreds of thousands of distinct CDR3 sequences, 7% to 9% found once. Sequenced here: PBMCs, mostly from graft donor cells, sampled 360 days after TCRalphabeta/CD19-depleted stem cell transplant. The source is a male patient between 2 and 10 years old who had a stem cell transplant for acute myeloid leukemia, so the T cells may come from the graft donor. CDR3s include the opening cysteine and the closing phenylalanine or tryptophan. Fields, in order: clone size, V gene, J gene, CDR3 protein. Some rows have no size entry. The others give once, few or many, or a class for an expanded clone.

clone size: -
V gene: TRBV5-1
J gene: TRBJ2-7
CDR3 protein: CASSLVAGTAHEQYF

clone size: few
V gene: TRBV27
J gene: TRBJ2-2
CDR3 protein: CASNPRQALNANTGELFF

clone size: -
V gene: TRBV7-3
J gene: TRBJ2-2
CDR3 protein: CASSESPLLQGRNTGELFF

clone size: few
V gene: TRBV7-3
J gene: TRBJ2-1
CDR3 protein: CASSLKALTGGPPNEQFF

clone size: many
V gene: TRBV7-9
J gene: TRBJ1-1
CDR3 protein: CASSLVLANTEAFF

clone size: -
V gene: TRBV29-1
J gene: TRBJ2-7
CDR3 protein: CSVEERGRSYEQYF

clone size: -
V gene: TRBV10-3
J gene: TRBJ1-2
CDR3 protein: CAISEGAANYGYTF

clone size: many
V gene: TRBV5-1
J gene: TRBJ2-1
CDR3 protein: CASSSTNSGWSSYNEQFF

clone size: many
V gene: TRBV20-1
J gene: TRBJ2-5
CDR3 protein: CSARDLAGGGQETQYF

clone size: -
V gene: TRBV20-1
J gene: TRBJ2-7
CDR3 protein: CSARDLSSYEQYF

clone size: -
V gene: TRBV5-6
J gene: TRBJ2-3
CDR3 protein: CASSSRRSGLAVADTQYF

clone size: many
V gene: TRBV5-1
J gene: TRBJ2-3
CDR3 protein: CASSLEPGQGSDTQYF